This T cell receptor (beta chain) was recorded in a study of T cell changes during pregnancy in multiple sclerosis (dated by TCRdb to about 2019). Regarding the research as a whole: The study examined how the T cell repertoire changed over the course of pregnancy in women with multiple sclerosis.

As concerns this clone: What this receptor recognizes is not known. The sample holds no much larger clone one base away, and base qualities are not on file.

Including cysteine and phenylalanine, the CDR3 has 13 amino acids. CDR3 DNA only is kept here, 39 bases in frame from base 1. Trimming leaves V shorter by 1 base and J shorter by 7 bases, with the junction holding 1 base beyond the gene matches. According to the germline V gene, CDR1 reads SGHAT and CDR2 reads FQNNGV. The library came from the immunoSEQ multiplex PCR assay. TCRdb retrieved this table from immuneACCESS and kept in-frame rearrangements only. Not all clones are present; in checked studies, unresolved V genes account for under half, and no reason is known for the remainder. Counted in this sample were 30,000 to 35,000 clones; roughly 90% of them appeared once. Clones ranked in the top ten supply 3.5% of the sample.

The sequence derives from a female donor with multiple sclerosis, enrolled in a pregnancy study. The rearranged segments are TRBV11-2 and TRBJ1-2; 9 middle bases align to TRBD1. The sequences come from CD8+ T cells from peripheral blood mononuclear cells, collected in the third trimester of pregnancy. The DNA sequence is TGTGCCAGCAGCTTAGGACAGGGGGGTGGCTACACCTTC. Translated, it reads CASSLGQGGGYTF.